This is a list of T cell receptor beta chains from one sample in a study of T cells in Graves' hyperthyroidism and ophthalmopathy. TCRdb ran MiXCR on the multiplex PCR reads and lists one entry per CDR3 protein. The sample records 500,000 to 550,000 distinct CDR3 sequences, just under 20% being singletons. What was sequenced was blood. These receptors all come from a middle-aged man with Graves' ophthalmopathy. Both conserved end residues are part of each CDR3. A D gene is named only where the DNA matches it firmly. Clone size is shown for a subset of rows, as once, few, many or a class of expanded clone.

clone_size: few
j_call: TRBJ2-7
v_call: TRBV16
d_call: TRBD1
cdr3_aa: CASSQSDRGEQYF
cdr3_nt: TGTGCCAGCAGCCAATCTGACAGGGGCGAGCAGTACTTC

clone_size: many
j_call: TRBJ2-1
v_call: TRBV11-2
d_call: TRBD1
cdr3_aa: CASSSGQGAWNEQFF
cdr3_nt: TGTGCCAGCAGTTCTGGACAGGGGGCATGGAATGAGCAGTTCTTC

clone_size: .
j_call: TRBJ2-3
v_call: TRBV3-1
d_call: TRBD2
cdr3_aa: CASSHRGGRDTQYF
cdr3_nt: TGTGCCAGCAGCCACCGGGGGGGCAGGGATACGCAGTATTTT

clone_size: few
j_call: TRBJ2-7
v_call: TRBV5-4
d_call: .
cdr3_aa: CASSFRGRTYEQYF
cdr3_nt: TGTGCCAGCAGCTTTAGGGGACGGACCTACGAGCAGTACTTC

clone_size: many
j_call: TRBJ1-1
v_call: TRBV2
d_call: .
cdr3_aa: CASSEGGQGGTEAFF
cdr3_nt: TGTGCCAGCAGTGAAGGGGGGCAGGGAGGCACTGAAGCTTTCTTT

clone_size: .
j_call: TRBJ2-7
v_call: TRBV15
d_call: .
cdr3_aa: CATSREYSYEQYF
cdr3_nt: TGTGCCACCAGCCGGGAATACTCCTACGAGCAGTACTTC

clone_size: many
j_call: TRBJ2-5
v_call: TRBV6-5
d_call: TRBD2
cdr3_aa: CASSYVGLAGLRRETQYF
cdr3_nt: TGTGCCAGCAGTTACGTGGGACTAGCGGGATTAAGAAGAGAGACCCAGTACTTC

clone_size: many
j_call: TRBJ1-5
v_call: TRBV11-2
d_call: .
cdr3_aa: CASSPTQGPLRHF
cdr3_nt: TGTGCCAGCAGCCCCACCCAGGGGCCACTGCGGCATTTT

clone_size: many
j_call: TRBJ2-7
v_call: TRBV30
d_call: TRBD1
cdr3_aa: CALDRSGWGEQYF
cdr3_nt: TGTGCCTTGGACAGGTCGGGATGGGGAGAGCAGTACTTC

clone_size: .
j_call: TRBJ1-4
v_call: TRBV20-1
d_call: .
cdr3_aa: CSASYPTGDEKLFF
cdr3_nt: TGCAGTGCTAGTTACCCCACAGGAGATGAAAAACTGTTTTTT

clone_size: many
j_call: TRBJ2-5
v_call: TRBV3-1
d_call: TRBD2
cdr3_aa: CASSQVERTSGGRETQYF
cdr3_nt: TGTGCCAGCAGCCAAGTTGAAAGAACTAGCGGGGGGCGGGAGACCCAGTACTTC